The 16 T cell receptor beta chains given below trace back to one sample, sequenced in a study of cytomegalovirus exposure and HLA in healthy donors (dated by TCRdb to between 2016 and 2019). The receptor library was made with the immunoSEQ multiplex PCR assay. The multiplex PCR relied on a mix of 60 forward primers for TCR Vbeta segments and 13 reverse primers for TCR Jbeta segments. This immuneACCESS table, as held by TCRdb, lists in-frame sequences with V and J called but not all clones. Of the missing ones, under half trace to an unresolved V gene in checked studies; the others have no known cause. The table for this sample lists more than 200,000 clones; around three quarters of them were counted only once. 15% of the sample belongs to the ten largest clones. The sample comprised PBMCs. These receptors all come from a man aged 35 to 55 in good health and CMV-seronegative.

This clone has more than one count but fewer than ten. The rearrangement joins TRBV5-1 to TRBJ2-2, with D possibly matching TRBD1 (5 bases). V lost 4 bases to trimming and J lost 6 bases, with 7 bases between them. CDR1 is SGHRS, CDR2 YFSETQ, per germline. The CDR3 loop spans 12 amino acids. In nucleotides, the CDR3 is TGCGCCAGCAGCGAAGGGGCCGGGGAGCTGTTTTTT. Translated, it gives CASSEGAGELFF.

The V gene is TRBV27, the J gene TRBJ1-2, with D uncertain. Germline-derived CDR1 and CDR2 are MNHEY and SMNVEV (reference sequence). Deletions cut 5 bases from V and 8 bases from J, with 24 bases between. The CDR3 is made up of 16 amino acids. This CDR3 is CASSPEDRTDLGGYTF. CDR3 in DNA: TGTGCCAGCAGTCCAGAAGACCGGACGGACTTGGGCGGCTACACCTTC.

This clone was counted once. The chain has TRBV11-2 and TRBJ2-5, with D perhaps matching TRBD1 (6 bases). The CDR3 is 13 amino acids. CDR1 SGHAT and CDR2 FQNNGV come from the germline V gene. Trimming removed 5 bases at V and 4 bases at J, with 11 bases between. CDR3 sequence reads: CASSTGTTETQYF. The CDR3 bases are TGTGCCAGCAGCACCGGGACAACAGAGACCCAGTACTTC.

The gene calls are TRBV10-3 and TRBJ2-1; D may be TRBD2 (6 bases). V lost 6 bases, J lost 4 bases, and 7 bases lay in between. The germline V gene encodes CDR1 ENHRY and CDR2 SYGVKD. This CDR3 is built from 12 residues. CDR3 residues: CAIRGLYNEQFF. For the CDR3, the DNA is TGTGCCATCAGGGGACTTTACAATGAGCAGTTCTTC.

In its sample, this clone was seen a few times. The CDR3 spells CSVRGGSGSSTDTQYF. In DNA form, the CDR3 reads TGCAGCGTTAGGGGGGGGAGCGGGAGTAGCACAGATACGCAGTATTTT. This rearrangement joins TRBV29-1 to TRBJ2-3; 8 bases match TRBD2. The CDR3 extends over 16 amino acids. J gave up 0 bases and V 5 bases, and 10 bases lay outside the gene matches. Looked up from germline, CDR1 is SQVTM and CDR2 is ANQGSEA.

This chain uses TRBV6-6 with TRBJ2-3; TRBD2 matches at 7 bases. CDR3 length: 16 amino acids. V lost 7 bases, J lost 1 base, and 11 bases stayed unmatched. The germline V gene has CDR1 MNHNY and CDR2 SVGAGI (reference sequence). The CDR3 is CASTSGGSGGTDTQYF. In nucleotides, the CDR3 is TGTGCCAGCACTTCCGGGGGGTCAGGAGGCACAGATACGCAGTATTTT.

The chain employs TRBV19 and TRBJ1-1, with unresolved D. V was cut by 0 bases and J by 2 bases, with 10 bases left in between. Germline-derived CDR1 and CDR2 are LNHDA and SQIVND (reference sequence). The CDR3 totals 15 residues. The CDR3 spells CASSIDRGSNTEAFF. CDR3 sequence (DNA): TGTGCCAGTAGTATAGATCGCGGGAGTAACACTGAAGCTTTCTTT. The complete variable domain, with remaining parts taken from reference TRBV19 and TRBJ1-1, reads DGGITQSPKYLFRKEGQNVTLSCEQNLNHDAMYWYRQDPGQGLRLIYYSQIVNDFQKGDIAEGYSVSREKKESFPLTVTSAQKNPTAFYLCASSIDRGSNTEAFFGQGTRLTVV.

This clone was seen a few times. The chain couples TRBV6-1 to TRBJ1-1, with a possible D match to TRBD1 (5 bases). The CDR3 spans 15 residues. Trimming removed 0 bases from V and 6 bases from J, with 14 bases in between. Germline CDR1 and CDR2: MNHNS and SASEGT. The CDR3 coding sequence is TGTGCCAGCAGTGAAGCGTGGGGGGGGATGTCTGAAGCTTTCTTT. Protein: CASSEAWGGMSEAFF.

The CDR3 DNA reads TGTGCCAGCAGCTTGGCAGGGGGCCGGATCCATGGCTACACCTTC. This sequence encodes CASSLAGGRIHGYTF. The chain uses TRBV5-6 and TRBJ1-2; 8 nucleotides line up with TRBD1. The germline V gene encodes CDR1 SGHDT and CDR2 YYEEEE. J lost 6 bases, V lost 0 bases, and 7 bases had no gene match. The CDR3 is 15 residues long.

CDR3 sequence: CASSSYSGSHEQYF. Here the CDR3 DNA reads TGTGCCAGCAGCTCATATAGCGGGTCCCACGAGCAGTACTTC. This chain uses TRBV5-6 with TRBJ2-7, with 7 bases lining up with TRBD2. CDR1 is SGHDT and CDR2 is YYEEEE in the germline V gene. The length of the CDR3 is 14 residues. The junction had 8 bases not matched to a gene; V was cut back by 3 bases and J by 5 bases.

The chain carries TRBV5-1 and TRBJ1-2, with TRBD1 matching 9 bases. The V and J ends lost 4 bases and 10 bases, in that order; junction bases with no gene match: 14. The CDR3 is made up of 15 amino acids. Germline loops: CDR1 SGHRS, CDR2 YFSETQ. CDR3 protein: CASSPDPGQGSIYTF. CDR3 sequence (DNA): TGCGCCAGCAGCCCGGATCCAGGACAGGGGTCTATCTACACCTTC.

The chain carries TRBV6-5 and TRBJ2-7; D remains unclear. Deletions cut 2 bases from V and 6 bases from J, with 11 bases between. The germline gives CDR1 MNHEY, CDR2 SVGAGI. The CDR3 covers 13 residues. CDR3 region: CASSYLERTEQYF. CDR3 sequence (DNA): TGTGCCAGCAGTTACCTTGAGCGCACCGAGCAGTACTTC.

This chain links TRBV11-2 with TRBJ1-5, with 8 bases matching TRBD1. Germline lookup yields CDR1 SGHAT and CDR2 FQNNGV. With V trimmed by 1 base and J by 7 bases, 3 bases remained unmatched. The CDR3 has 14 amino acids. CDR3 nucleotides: TGTGCCAGCAGCTTAGGACAGGGGTACCAGCCCCAGCATTTT. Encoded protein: CASSLGQGYQPQHF.

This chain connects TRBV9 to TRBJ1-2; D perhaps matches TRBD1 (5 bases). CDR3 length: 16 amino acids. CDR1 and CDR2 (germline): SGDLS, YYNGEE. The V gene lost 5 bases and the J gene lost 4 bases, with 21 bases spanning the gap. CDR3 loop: CASSAEVGGVFYGYTF. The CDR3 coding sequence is TGTGCCAGCAGTGCTGAGGTGGGGGGAGTCTTCTATGGCTACACCTTC.

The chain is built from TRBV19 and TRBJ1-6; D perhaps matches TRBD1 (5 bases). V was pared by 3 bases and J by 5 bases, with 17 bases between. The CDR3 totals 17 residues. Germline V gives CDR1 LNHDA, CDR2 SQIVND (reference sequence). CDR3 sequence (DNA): TGTGCCAGTAGTATCGGACACCAGCTAGTAAATAATTCACCCCTCCACTTT. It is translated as CASSIGHQLVNNSPLHF. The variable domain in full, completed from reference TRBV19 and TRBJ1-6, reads DGGITQSPKYLFRKEGQNVTLSCEQNLNHDAMYWYRQDPGQGLRLIYYSQIVNDFQKGDIAEGYSVSREKKESFPLTVTSAQKNPTAFYLCASSIGHQLVNNSPLHFGNGTRLTVT.

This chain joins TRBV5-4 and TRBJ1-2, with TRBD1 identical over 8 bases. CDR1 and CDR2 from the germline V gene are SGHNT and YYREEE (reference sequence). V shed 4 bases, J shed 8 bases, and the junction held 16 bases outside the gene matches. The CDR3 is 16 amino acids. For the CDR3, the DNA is TGTGCCAGCAGCCGGATTGGACAGGGAAGGGAGGGCGGCTACACCTTC. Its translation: CASSRIGQGREGGYTF.